Sequencing of this TCR beta chain was carried out in a study of beta chain features in type 1 diabetes. Note on this clone: Its antigen remains unidentified.

Sequencing targeted expressed TCRB transcripts, as all isolated RNA had been reverse transcribed. Measured with immunoSEQ multiplex PCR; TCRdb has only the in-frame clones, and not every one. The table has about 260,000 clones, 68% seen once. Study-level points and caveats: Junctions at VDJ sites from type 1 diabetes patients had fewer insertions and more deletions. Shorter templates might be favored by PCR, equally in patients and controls. Possibly, sequencing cDNA over-represented cells that had high TCR expression levels. A moderate, significant TCRB CDR3 shortening appeared in type 1 diabetes across four CD4+ subsets.

Germline CDR1 reads MGHDK; CDR2 reads SYGVNS. The ends lost 7 bases at V and 4 bases at J; junction bases unmatched: 7. This CDR3 has 15 residues. The chain joins TRBV25-1 to TRBJ2-2; 9 positions agree with TRBD1. This clonotype was sampled from a man aged 25 to 45 in good health. Input material: naive CD4+ T cells from blood. DNA for the CDR3: TGTGCCAGCATCCCGGGACAGGGCTCCACCGGGGAGCTGTTTTTT. Translation gives CASIPGQGSTGELFF.